The 13 T cell receptor beta chains below all came from one sample that was sequenced in a study of healthy donors' naive CD4 and CD8 T cells. A linear amplification protocol produced the TCR libraries from about 510 ng of total RNA. TCRdb re-derived calls from the reads in MiXCR, one entry per CDR3 protein. The data show 180,000 or so distinct CDR3 sequences, nearly 75% seen once. Sequencing was performed on naive CD4+ and CD8+ T cells sorted from blood, pooled from several donors. Source of these receptors: a pool of human donors in good health; the sample pools cells from several healthy donors.

The chain has TRBV6-5 and TRBJ2-7; 7 nucleotides align to TRBD2. CDR1 and CDR2 (germline): MNHEY, SVGAGI. The CDR3 is made up of 13 amino acids. After removal of 3 bases from V and 4 bases from J, the junction contained 3 bases not matched to a gene. CDR3 DNA: TGTGCCAGCAGTTATCTTAGCGGGTACGAGCAGTACTTC. It yields the protein CASSYLSGYEQYF.

The chain has TRBV6-5 and TRBJ1-5; D is unclear. Germline values: CDR1 MNHEY, CDR2 SVGAGI. This CDR3 is built from 14 residues. Trimming shortened V by 6 bases and J by 3 bases, and 12 bases separated the two germline ends. CDR3 region: CASRPRPTNQPQHF. CDR3 nucleotide sequence: TGTGCCAGCAGACCCAGACCCACCAATCAGCCCCAGCATTTT.

This sequence joins TRBV7-8 and TRBJ1-6; D might be TRBD1 (5 bases). CDR1 SGHVS and CDR2 FQNEAQ come from the germline V gene. The V and J ends lost 4 bases and 10 bases respectively, with 20 bases between them. CDR3 size: 16 residues. CDR3 amino acids: CASSSVEAGGTSPLHF. The CDR3 DNA reads TGTGCCAGCAGCTCCGTGGAGGCTGGGGGAACATCACCCCTCCACTTT.

V is TRBV29-1 and J is TRBJ2-1, with 8 nucleotides matching TRBD1. Germline loops: CDR1 SQVTM, CDR2 ANQGSEA. V shed 3 bases, J shed 7 bases, and the junction held 11 bases outside the gene matches. This CDR3 comprises 15 residues. CDR3 sequence: CSVEYRQGLRNEQFF. CDR3 nucleotide sequence: TGCAGCGTTGAGTATAGACAGGGGTTGCGGAATGAGCAGTTCTTC.

This chain connects TRBV6-6 to TRBJ1-5; D is uncertain. V dropped 5 bases and J dropped 2 bases, with 10 bases sitting between them. The CDR3 covers 14 residues. CDR1 MNHNY and CDR2 SVGAGI come from the germline V gene (reference sequence). As DNA, the CDR3 is TGTGCCAGCAGTCACCTAGCTGGCAATCAGCCCCAGCATTTT. This translates into CASSHLAGNQPQHF.

There are a few counts of this clonotype. The chain has TRBV5-5 and TRBJ2-7; a possible D gene is TRBD1 (6 bases). The CDR3 has 15 residues. V was trimmed by 2 bases and J by 0 bases, leaving 12 bases between them. Germline CDR1 SGHKS, CDR2 YYEKEE (reference sequence). CDR3 sequence reads: CASSFLTGSSYEQYF. CDR3 DNA sequence: TGTGCCAGCAGCTTTTTGACAGGCAGCTCCTACGAGCAGTACTTC.

This chain connects TRBV30 to TRBJ2-5; D remains unclear. Deletions cut 5 bases from V and 4 bases from J, with 11 bases between. Germline V gene data show CDR1 as GTSNPN and CDR2 as SVGIG (reference sequence). This CDR3 has 12 amino acids. The CDR3 here is CAWVGWAETQYF. The DNA of the CDR3 is TGTGCCTGGGTAGGGTGGGCAGAGACCCAGTACTTC.

The V and J genes are TRBV7-3 and TRBJ2-1; 13 nucleotides match TRBD2. The CDR3 covers 15 residues. Trimming at V came to 9 bases and at J to 0 bases, leaving 2 bases not matched to a gene. Germline V gene lookup returns CDR1 SGHTA and CDR2 FQGTGA. CDR3 bases: TGTGCCAGTCGGACTAGCGGGGGCTCCTACAATGAGCAGTTCTTC. Residues: CASRTSGGSYNEQFF.

This chain links TRBV29-1 with TRBJ2-5; tentatively, D is TRBD1 or TRBD2 (5 bases each). The CDR3 length is 14 residues. Germline CDR1 reads SQVTM; CDR2 reads ANQGSEA. V was clipped by 3 bases and J by 0 bases, with 11 bases between them. Here the CDR3 reads CSVEVREYQETQYF. In DNA, the CDR3 is TGCAGCGTTGAGGTCAGGGAGTACCAAGAGACCCAGTACTTC.

This chain joins TRBV29-1 and TRBJ1-1; the D is unclear. Trimming shortened V by 3 bases and J by 3 bases, and 11 bases separated the two germline ends. CDR3 length: 13 residues. CDR1 is SQVTM, CDR2 ANQGSEA, per germline. The CDR3 spells CSVDGQADTEAFF. CDR3 coding DNA: TGCAGCGTTGACGGGCAGGCGGACACTGAAGCTTTCTTT.

The chain is built from TRBV5-1 and TRBJ1-1, with D hard to call. The germline CDR1 and CDR2 sequences are SGHRS and YFSETQ. V lost 5 bases and J lost 0, with 11 bases in between. CDR3 size: 14 residues. The CDR3 sequence is CASSYLGLNTEAFF. CDR3 sequence (DNA): TGCGCCAGCAGTTATTTAGGGTTGAACACTGAAGCTTTCTTT.

The chain employs TRBV7-2 and TRBJ2-5, with 7 bases aligning to TRBD1. The germline V gene encodes CDR1 SGHTA and CDR2 FQGNSA. CDR3 length equals 14 residues. Germline trimming cut 2 bases from V and 5 bases from J; bases unmatched to any gene: 5. Here the CDR3 reads CASSLRGGRETQYF. The CDR3 DNA reads as TGTGCCAGCAGCTTAAGAGGGGGCAGGGAGACCCAGTACTTC.

The rearrangement uses TRBV4-1 and TRBJ2-5, with TRBD2 matching over 11 bases. From germline, CDR1 is MGHRA and CDR2 YSYEKL. Unmatched junction bases numbered 6, after V lost 1 base and J lost 2 bases. This CDR3 region has 17 residues. CDR3 sequence reads: CASSQVMTSGDQETQYF. The CDR3 DNA is TGCGCCAGCAGCCAAGTCATGACTAGCGGGGATCAAGAGACCCAGTACTTC.